This T cell receptor (beta chain) is from a study of monozygotic twins with inflammatory bowel disease. This CDR3 has 14 residues. Looked up from germline, CDR1 is SGHAT and CDR2 is FQNNGV. T cells were not sorted, and total RNA was isolated straight from whole blood. TCRdb reprocessed the 5' RACE reads and keeps a single row for each CDR3 protein, giving no DNA. The specimen's table records about 210,000 distinct CDR3 sequences. The TCR was taken from a human donor with ulcerative colitis or Crohn's disease, or a healthy co-twin of an affected twin (not recorded which). The sequencing input was blood. The gene calls are TRBV11-2 and TRBJ2-5. The CDR3 protein is CASSLASEAETQYF.